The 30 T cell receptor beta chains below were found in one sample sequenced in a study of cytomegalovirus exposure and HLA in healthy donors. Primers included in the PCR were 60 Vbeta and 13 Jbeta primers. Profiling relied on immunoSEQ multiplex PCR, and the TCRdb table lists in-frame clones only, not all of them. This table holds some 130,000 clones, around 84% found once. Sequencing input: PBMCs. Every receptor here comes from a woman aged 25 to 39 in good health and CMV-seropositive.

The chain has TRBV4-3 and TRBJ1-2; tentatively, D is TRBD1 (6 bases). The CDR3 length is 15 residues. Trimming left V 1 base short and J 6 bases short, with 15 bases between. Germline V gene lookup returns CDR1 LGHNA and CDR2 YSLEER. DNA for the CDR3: TGCGCCAGCAGCCAAGCTGACAGGTCTGCCCATGGCTACACCTTC. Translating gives CASSQADRSAHGYTF.

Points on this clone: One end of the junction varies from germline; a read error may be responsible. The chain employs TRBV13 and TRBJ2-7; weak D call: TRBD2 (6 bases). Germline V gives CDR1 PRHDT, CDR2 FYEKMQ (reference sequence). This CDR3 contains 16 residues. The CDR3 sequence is CASGLEGAGGSYEQYF. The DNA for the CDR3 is TGTGCCAGCGGCTTAGAAGGAGCGGGTGGCAGCTACGAGCAGTACTTC.

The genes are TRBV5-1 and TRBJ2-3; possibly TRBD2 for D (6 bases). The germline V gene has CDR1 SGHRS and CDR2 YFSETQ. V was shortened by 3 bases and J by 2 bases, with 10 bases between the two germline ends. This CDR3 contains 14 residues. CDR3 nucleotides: TGCGCCAGCAGCTCGGGACTGATCACAGATACGCAGTATTTT. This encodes CASSSGLITDTQYF.

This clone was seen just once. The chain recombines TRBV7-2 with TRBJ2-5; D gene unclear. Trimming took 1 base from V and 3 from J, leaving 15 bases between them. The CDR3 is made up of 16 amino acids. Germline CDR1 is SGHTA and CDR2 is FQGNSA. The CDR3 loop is CASSLGGSPPKETQYF. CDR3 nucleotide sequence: TGTGCCAGCAGCTTAGGCGGCTCGCCCCCTAAAGAGACCCAGTACTTC.

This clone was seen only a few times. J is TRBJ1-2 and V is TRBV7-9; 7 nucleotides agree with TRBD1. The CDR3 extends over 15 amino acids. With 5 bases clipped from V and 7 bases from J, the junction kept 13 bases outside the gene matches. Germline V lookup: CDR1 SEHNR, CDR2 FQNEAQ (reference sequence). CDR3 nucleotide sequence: TGTGCCAGCAGCCCCTCGACAGGGTCTATGGGTGGCTACACCTTC. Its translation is CASSPSTGSMGGYTF. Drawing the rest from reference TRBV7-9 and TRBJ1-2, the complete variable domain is DTGVSQNPRHKITKRGQNVTFRCDPISEHNRLYWYRQTLGQGPEFLTYFQNEAQLEKSRLLSDRFSAERPKGSFSTLEIQRTEQGDSAMYLCASSPSTGSMGGYTFGSGTRLTVV.

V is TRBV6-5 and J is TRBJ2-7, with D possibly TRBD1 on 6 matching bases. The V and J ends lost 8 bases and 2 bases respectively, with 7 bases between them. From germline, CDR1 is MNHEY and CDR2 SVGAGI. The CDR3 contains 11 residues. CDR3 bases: TGTGCCAGCGGGGGCCCCTACGAGCAGTACTTC. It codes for CASGGPYEQYF.

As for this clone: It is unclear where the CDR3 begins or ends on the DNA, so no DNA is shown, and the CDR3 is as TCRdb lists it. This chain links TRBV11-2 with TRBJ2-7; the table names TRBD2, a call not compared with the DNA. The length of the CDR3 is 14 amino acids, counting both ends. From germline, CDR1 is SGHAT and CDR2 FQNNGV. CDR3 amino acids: CASSSTLGGYEQYF.

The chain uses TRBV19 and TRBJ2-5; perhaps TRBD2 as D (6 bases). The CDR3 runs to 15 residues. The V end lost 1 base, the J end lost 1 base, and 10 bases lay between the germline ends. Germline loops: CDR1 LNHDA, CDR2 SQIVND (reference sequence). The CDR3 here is CASSIAGLSQETQYF. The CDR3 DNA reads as TGTGCCAGTAGTATAGCTGGACTATCCCAAGAGACCCAGTACTTC.

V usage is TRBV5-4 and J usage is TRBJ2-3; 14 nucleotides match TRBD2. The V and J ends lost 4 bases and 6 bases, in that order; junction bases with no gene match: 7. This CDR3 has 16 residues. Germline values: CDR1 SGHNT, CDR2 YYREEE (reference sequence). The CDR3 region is CASSLTSGGATDTQYF. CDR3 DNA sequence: TGTGCCAGCAGCCTGACTAGCGGGGGGGCCACGGATACGCAGTATTTT.

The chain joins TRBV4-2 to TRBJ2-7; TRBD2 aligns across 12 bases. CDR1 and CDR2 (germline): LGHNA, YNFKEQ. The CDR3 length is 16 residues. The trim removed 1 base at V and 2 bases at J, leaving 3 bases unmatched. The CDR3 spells CASSQGTSGGTYEQYF. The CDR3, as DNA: TGTGCCAGCAGCCAAGGAACTAGCGGGGGGACCTACGAGCAGTACTTC.

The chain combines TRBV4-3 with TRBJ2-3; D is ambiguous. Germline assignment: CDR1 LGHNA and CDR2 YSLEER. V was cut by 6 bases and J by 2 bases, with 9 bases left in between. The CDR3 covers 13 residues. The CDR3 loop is CASSWQSTDTQYF. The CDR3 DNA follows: TGCGCCAGCAGTTGGCAGTCCACAGATACGCAGTATTTT.

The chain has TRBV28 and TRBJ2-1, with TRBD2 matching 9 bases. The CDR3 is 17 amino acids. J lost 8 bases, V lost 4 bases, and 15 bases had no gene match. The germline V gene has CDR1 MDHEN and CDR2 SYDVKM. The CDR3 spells CASSSHFARGGRYEQFF. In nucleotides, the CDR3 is TGTGCCAGCAGTTCCCACTTTGCGCGGGGGGGCCGGTATGAGCAGTTCTTC.

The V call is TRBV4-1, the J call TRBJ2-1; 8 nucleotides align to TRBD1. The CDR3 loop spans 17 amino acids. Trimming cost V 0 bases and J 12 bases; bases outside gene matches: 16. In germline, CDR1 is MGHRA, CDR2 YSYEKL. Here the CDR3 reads CASSQDLTGTGIVRQFF. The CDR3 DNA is TGCGCCAGCAGCCAAGACCTGACTGGGACAGGAATAGTGAGGCAGTTCTTC.

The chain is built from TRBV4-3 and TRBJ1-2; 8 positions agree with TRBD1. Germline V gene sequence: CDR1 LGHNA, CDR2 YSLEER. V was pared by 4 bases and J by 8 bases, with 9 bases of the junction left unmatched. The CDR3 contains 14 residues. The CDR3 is CASSLTGGGDGYTF. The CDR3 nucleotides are TGCGCCAGCAGCCTAACAGGGGGAGGTGACGGCTACACCTTC.

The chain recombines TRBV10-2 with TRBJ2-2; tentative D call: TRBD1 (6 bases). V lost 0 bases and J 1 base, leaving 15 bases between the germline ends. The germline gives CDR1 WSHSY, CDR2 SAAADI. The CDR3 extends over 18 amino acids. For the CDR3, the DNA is TGCGCCAGCAGTGAGTCGTTTGTGGAGGACAGGAACACCGGGGAGCTGTTTTTT. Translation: CASSESFVEDRNTGELFF.

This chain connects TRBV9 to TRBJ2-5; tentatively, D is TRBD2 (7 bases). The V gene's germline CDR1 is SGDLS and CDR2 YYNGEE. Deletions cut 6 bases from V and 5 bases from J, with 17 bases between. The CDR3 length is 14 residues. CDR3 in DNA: TGTGCCAGCACTGTGGGGGGGGACATGGAGACCCAGTACTTC. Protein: CASTVGGDMETQYF. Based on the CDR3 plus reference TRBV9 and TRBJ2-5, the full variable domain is DSGVTQTPKHLITATGQRVTLRCSPRSGDLSVYWYQQSLDQGLQFLIQYYNGEERAKGNILERFSAQQFPDLHSELNLSSLELGDSALYFCASTVGGDMETQYFGPGTRLLVL.

The CDR3 nucleotides are TGCGCCAGCAGCCAAGAGGAGGGACTAACCTCCAATGAGCAGTTCTTC. Translating gives CASSQEEGLTSNEQFF. The genes are TRBV4-3 and TRBJ2-1; 7 positions agree with TRBD2. V dropped 0 bases and J dropped 6; count of bases not matched to a gene: 8. The CDR3 sequence is 16 residues long. Looked up from germline, CDR1 is LGHNA and CDR2 is YSLEER.

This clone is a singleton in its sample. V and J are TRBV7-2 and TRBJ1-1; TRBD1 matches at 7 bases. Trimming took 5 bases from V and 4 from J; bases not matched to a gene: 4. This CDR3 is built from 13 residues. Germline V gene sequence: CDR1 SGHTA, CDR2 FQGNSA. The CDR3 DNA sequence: TGTGCCAGCAGCCCCCAGGGGGGCACTGAAGCTTTCTTT. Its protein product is CASSPQGGTEAFF. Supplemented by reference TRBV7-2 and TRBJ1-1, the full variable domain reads GAGVSQSPSNKVTEKGKDVELRCDPISGHTALYWYRQSLGQGLEFLIYFQGNSAPDKSGLPSDRFSAERTGGSVSTLTIQRTQQEDSAVYLCASSPQGGTEAFFGQGTRLTVV.

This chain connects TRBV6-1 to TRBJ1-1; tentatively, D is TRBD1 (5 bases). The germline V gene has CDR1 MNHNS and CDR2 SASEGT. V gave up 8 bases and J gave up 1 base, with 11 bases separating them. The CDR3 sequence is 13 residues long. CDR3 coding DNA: TGTGCCAGCGTCTTTACAGGGAACACTGAAGCTTTCTTT. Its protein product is CASVFTGNTEAFF.

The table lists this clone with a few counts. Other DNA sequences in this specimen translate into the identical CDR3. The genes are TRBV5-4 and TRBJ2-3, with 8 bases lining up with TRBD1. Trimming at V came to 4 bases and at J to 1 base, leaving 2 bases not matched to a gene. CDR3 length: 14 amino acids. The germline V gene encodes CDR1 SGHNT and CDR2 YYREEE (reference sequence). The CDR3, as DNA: TGTGCCAGCAGCCCGGGACAGGGCACAGATACGCAGTATTTT. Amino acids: CASSPGQGTDTQYF.

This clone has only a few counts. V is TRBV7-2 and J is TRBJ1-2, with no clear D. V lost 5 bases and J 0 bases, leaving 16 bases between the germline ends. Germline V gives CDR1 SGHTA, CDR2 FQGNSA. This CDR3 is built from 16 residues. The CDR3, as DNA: TGTGCCAGCAGCCCCCAGGTCGGGGAGGCTAACTATGGCTACACCTTC. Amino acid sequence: CASSPQVGEANYGYTF.

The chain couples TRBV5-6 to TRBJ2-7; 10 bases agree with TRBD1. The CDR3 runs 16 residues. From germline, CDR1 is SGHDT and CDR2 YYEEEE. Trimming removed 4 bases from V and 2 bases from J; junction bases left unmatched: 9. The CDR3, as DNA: TGTGCCAGCAGCCTCTCCGGACAGGGGGGGGCCTACGAGCAGTACTTC. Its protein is CASSLSGQGGAYEQYF.

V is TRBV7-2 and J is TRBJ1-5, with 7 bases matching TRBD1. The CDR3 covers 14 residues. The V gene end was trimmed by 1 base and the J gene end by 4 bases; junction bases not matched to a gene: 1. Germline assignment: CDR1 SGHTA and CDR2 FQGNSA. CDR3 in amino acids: CASSLEQGNQPQHF. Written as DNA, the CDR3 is TGTGCCAGCAGCTTAGAACAGGGGAATCAGCCCCAGCATTTT. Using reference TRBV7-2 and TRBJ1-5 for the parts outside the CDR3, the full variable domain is GAGVSQSPSNKVTEKGKDVELRCDPISGHTALYWYRQSLGQGLEFLIYFQGNSAPDKSGLPSDRFSAERTGGSVSTLTIQRTQQEDSAVYLCASSLEQGNQPQHFGDGTRLSIL.

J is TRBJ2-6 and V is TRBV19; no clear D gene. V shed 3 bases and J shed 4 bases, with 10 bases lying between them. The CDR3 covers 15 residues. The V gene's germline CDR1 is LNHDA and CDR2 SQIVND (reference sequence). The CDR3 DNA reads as TGTGCCAGTAGTATGAGTAGTTCAGGGGCCAACGTCCTGACTTTC. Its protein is CASSMSSSGANVLTF.

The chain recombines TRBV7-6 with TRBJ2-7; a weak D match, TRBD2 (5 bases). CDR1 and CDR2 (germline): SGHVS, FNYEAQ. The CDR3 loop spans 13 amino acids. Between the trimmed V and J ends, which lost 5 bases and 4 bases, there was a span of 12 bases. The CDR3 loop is CASSGGPVYEQYF. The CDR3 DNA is TGTGCCAGCAGCGGCGGGCCCGTGTACGAGCAGTACTTC. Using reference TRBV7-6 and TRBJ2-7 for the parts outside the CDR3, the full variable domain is GAGVSQSPRYKVTKRGQDVALRCDPISGHVSLYWYRQALGQGPEFLTYFNYEAQQDKSGLPNDRFSAERPEGSISTLTIQRTEQRDSAMYRCASSGGPVYEQYFGPGTRLTVT.

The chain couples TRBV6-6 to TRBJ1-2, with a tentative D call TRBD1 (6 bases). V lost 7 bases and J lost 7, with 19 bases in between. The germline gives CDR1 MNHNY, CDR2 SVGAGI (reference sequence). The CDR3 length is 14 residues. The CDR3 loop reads CASKETGPSGGYTF. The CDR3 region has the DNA TGTGCCAGCAAGGAGACAGGCCCTTCGGGTGGCTACACCTTC.

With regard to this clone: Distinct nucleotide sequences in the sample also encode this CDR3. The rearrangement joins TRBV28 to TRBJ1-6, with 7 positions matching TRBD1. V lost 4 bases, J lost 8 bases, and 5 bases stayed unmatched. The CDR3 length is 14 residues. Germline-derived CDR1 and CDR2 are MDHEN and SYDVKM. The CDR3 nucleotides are TGTGCCAGCAGTTCGGGACAGTTTGATTCACCCCTCCACTTT. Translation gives CASSSGQFDSPLHF. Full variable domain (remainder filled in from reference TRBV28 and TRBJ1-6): DVKVTQSSRYLVKRTGEKVFLECVQDMDHENMFWYRQDPGLGLRLIYFSYDVKMKEKGDIPEGYSVSREKKERFSLILESASTNQTSMYLCASSSGQFDSPLHFGNGTRLTVT.

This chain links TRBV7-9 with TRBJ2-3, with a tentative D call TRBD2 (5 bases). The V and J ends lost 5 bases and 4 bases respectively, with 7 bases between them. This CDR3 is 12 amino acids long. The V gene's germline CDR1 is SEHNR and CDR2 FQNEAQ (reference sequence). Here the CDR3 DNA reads TGTGCCAGCAGCCCCGGGGCAGATACGCAGTATTTT. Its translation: CASSPGADTQYF.

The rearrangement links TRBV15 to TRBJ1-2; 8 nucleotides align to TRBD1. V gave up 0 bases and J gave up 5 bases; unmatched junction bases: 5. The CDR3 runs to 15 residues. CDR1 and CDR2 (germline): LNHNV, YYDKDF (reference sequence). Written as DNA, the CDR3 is TGTGCCACCAGCAGAGATAGCGGACAGGGTTATGGCTACACCTTC. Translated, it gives CATSRDSGQGYGYTF.

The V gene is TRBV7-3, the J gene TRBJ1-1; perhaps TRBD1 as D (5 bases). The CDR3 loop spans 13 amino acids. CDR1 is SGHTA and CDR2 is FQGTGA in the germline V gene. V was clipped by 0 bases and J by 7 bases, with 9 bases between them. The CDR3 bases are TGTGCCAGCAGCTTAACCCCAAGGGGTGAAGCTTTCTTT. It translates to CASSLTPRGEAFF. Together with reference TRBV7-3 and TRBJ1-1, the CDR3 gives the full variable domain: GAGVSQTPSNKVTEKGKYVELRCDPISGHTALYWYRQSLGQGPEFLIYFQGTGAADDSGLPNDRFFAVRPEGSVSTLKIQRTERGDSAVYLCASSLTPRGEAFFGQGTRLTVV.